This record concerns one TCR beta chain sequence. This sample was included in a study of cytomegalovirus exposure and HLA in healthy donors. The CDR3 has 14 residues. Germline CDR1 is MNHEY and CDR2 is SVGAGI. Trimming stripped 0 bases from V and 6 bases from J, with 11 bases between. Primers included in the PCR were 60 Vbeta and 13 Jbeta primers. Repertoires were generated with immunoSEQ multiplex PCR, while TCRdb's copy carries only in-frame clones and drops some. Among some 130,000 clones listed, about 80% were seen once. This chain joins TRBV6-5 and TRBJ1-1, with D perhaps TRBD1 (6 bases). The receptor was isolated from a man younger than 40 in good health and CMV-seronegative. Specimen: PBMCs. The CDR3, as DNA: TGTGCCAGCAGTTACTCTTTGGGGGCCCCTGAAGCTTTCTTT. Translation: CASSYSLGAPEAFF.